This T cell receptor beta chain was recovered during a study of beta chain features in type 1 diabetes. Whole-study context: Roughly 98 million sorted cells were examined across all samples. Findings and caveats of the study: Across all four CD4+ subsets, people with type 1 diabetes showed modestly shorter TCRB CDR3s. The VDJ junctions of type 1 diabetes patients carried fewer insertions and more deletions. In the patient group, naive, central memory and Treg TCRB repertoires seemed more alike than in the healthy donor group.

On this clone: No antigen is known for it.

The V gene lost 7 bases and the J gene lost 1 base, with 5 bases spanning the gap. Germline CDR1 DFQATT, CDR2 SNEGSKA (reference sequence). The CDR3 spans 11 residues. TCRB transcripts that were expressed got sequenced, as all of the isolated RNA had been reverse transcribed. Here immunoSEQ multiplex PCR was the method, and the copy in TCRdb shows in-frame clones only, minus some. Found here are just over 600,000 clones, about 16% of them singletons; the top ten hold about 0.097%. The rearrangement joins TRBV20-1 to TRBJ1-5; D uncertain. The sequenced sample consisted of naive CD4+ T cells from blood. This TCR derives from a man younger than 35 in good health. CDR3 protein: CSVPSNQPQHF. As DNA, the CDR3 is TGCAGTGTTCCCAGCAATCAGCCCCAGCATTTT.